Listed below are T cell receptor beta chains from one sample, sequenced in a study of cytomegalovirus exposure and HLA in healthy donors. TCRdb's table, derived via immunoSEQ multiplex PCR, lists solely in-frame clones and lacks some. Of about 170,000 clones listed, approximately 77% were seen once; the top ten hold less than 2%. Material: PBMCs. The source is a male donor in good health and CMV-seronegative. Each CDR3 is given with its conserved first and last residue. A D gene is named only where the DNA matches it firmly. Expanded clones get a size class; other rows say once, few or many, or leave the size out.

CDR3,DNA,V,size,J,D
CSSSEQGGVYGYTF,TGTTCCAGCAGCGAACAGGGTGGAGTGTATGGCTACACCTTC,TRBV7-9,.,TRBJ1-2,.
CASSFSGEGETQYF,TGTGCCAGCAGCTTTAGCGGGGAGGGGGAGACCCAGTACTTC,TRBV7-7,.,TRBJ2-5,TRBD2
CARVKSGTGGNTIYF,TGCGCCAGAGTAAAATCCGGGACAGGGGGAAACACCATATATTTT,TRBV10-1,.,TRBJ1-3,TRBD1
CASSFGGLAGTRGELFF,TGTGCCAGCAGTTTCGGCGGACTAGCGGGAACCCGCGGGGAGCTGTTTTTT,TRBV27,once,TRBJ2-2,TRBD2
CASSQVDRGWNQPQHF,TGCGCCAGCAGCCAGGTTGACAGGGGTTGGAATCAGCCCCAGCATTTT,TRBV4-1,.,TRBJ1-5,TRBD1
CASSVKGSGELFF,TGTGCCAGCAGCGTCAAGGGGTCCGGGGAGCTGTTTTTT,TRBV9,few,TRBJ2-2,.
CASSPETRPLLNYGYTF,TGTGCCAGCAGCCCTGAGACAAGGCCCTTATTGAACTATGGCTACACCTTC,TRBV11-2,.,TRBJ1-2,.
CASSQDPVDSAYYEQYF,TGTGCCAGCAGCCAAGATCCCGTAGACAGTGCCTACTACGAGCAGTACTTC,TRBV4-2,.,TRBJ2-7,.
CASSLSAGEFNEQFF,TGTGCCAGCAGCTTATCCGCGGGGGAATTCAATGAGCAGTTCTTC,TRBV7-3,.,TRBJ2-1,TRBD2
CASSYEAGGVSYEQYF,TGTGCCAGCAGTTACGAGGCGGGGGGTGTCTCCTACGAGCAGTACTTC,TRBV6-5,.,TRBJ2-7,TRBD2
CASSPPNTGGWEGTQYF,TGTGCCAGCTCACCACCTAACACAGGGGGCTGGGAAGGTACGCAGTATTTT,TRBV18,.,TRBJ2-3,TRBD1
CASSDTPLAGDGHEQFF,TGTGCCAGCAGTGATACCCCACTAGCGGGAGACGGACATGAGCAGTTCTTC,TRBV6-4,.,TRBJ2-1,TRBD2
CASSLVLNGKLFF,TGTGCCAGCAGCTTGGTTTTGAACGGAAAACTGTTTTTT,TRBV5-6,.,TRBJ1-4,.
CASSAGTGYTDTQYF,TGTGCCAGCAGTGCCGGGACAGGGTACACAGATACGCAGTATTTT,TRBV6-5,.,TRBJ2-3,TRBD1
CATSRVQRTGELFF,TGTGCCACCAGCAGAGTCCAGAGGACCGGGGAGCTGTTTTTT,TRBV15,.,TRBJ2-2,.
CASEGGVGQPQHF,TGTGCCAGCGAGGGTGGGGTTGGTCAGCCCCAGCATTTT,TRBV2,.,TRBJ1-5,.
CASSPDRQETQYF,TGTGCCAGCAGCCCTGACAGGCAAGAGACCCAGTACTTC,TRBV7-7,.,TRBJ2-5,.
CASSVDGTSTDTQYF,TGTGCCAGCAGCGTAGATGGGACTAGCACAGATACGCAGTATTTT,TRBV9,.,TRBJ2-3,.
CASSRREPNIQYF,TGTGCCAGCAGCCGACGGGAGCCAAACATTCAGTACTTC,TRBV5-5,.,TRBJ2-4,.
CASTPLLTDTQYF,TGTGCCAGCACCCCCCTTTTGACAGATACGCAGTATTTT,TRBV6-6,.,TRBJ2-3,.
CASSPGLAGVQHEQFF,TGTGCCAGCAGCCCAGGACTAGCGGGAGTTCAGCATGAGCAGTTCTTC,TRBV5-6,.,TRBJ2-1,TRBD2
CAISDPWTGSTGELFF,TGTGCCATCAGCGATCCGTGGACAGGGAGCACCGGGGAGCTGTTTTTT,TRBV10-3,few,TRBJ2-2,TRBD1
CASSLGMGALETQYF,TGTGCCAGCAGCTTGGGTATGGGGGCGTTGGAGACCCAGTACTTC,TRBV5-6,.,TRBJ2-5,.
CASSSGGSSYNEQFF,TGTGCCAGCAGCTCGGGCGGGAGCTCCTACAATGAGCAGTTCTTC,TRBV11-2,.,TRBJ2-1,TRBD2
CASSWDRGPYGYTF,TGCGCCAGCAGCTGGGACAGGGGGCCGTATGGCTACACCTTC,TRBV5-1,.,TRBJ1-2,TRBD1
CASSSGQGIAWEQYF,TGTGCCAGCAGCAGCGGACAGGGAATTGCCTGGGAGCAGTACTTC,TRBV5-6,.,TRBJ2-7,TRBD1
CASSQDGLAGAQGANEQFF,TGCGCCAGCAGCCAAGATGGGCTAGCGGGAGCGCAAGGGGCCAATGAGCAGTTCTTC,TRBV4-3,once,TRBJ2-1,TRBD2
CASCPGGWQYF,TGTGCCAGCTGCCCTGGGGGGTGGCAGTACTTC,TRBV2,once,TRBJ2-5,.